The 11 T cell receptor beta chains below come from one sample, sequenced in a study of cytomegalovirus exposure and HLA in healthy donors. The study ran its PCR with 60 Vbeta and 13 Jbeta primers. Sequencing was performed with immunoSEQ multiplex PCR; in TCRdb, only in-frame clones are kept and a portion is missing. The repertoire holds roughly 120,000 clones, with less than 85% as singletons. The sample comprised PBMCs. All receptors come from a woman in her thirties or forties in good health and CMV-seronegative.

The genes are TRBV7-8 and TRBJ2-2; D is unclear. Trimming took 0 bases from V and 7 from J, leaving 12 bases between them. The CDR3 extends over 15 amino acids. Germline CDR1 is SGHVS and CDR2 is FQNEAQ. The CDR3: CASSLADRAIGELFF. CDR3 DNA sequence: TGTGCCAGCAGCTTAGCTGATAGAGCCATCGGGGAGCTGTTTTTT. Using reference TRBV7-8 and TRBJ2-2 for the parts outside the CDR3, the full variable domain is GAGVSQSPRYKVAKRGQDVALRCDPISGHVSLFWYQQALGQGPEFLTYFQNEAQLDKSGLPSDRFFAERPEGSVSTLKIQRTQQEDSAVYLCASSLADRAIGELFFGEGSRLTVL.

Only one count was recorded for this clone. The rearrangement links TRBV5-1 to TRBJ2-3; D ambiguous. The CDR3 has 15 amino acids. Trimming removed 1 base from V and 1 base from J, with 10 bases in between. CDR1 is SGHRS, CDR2 YFSETQ, per germline. DNA for the CDR3: TGCGCCAGCAGCTTGATCGGCGGCCGCACAGATACGCAGTATTTT. Translation gives CASSLIGGRTDTQYF.

The chain links TRBV7-9 to TRBJ1-6, with a possible D match to TRBD1 (6 bases). V was trimmed by 11 bases and J by 7 bases, leaving 18 bases between them. CDR3 length equals 14 residues. Germline CDR1 reads SEHNR; CDR2 reads FQNEAQ (reference sequence). The CDR3 nucleotides read TGTGCCGGAGGGGGGGGTTCCGAGAATTCACCCCTCCACTTT. This gives the protein CAGGGGSENSPLHF.

The chain uses TRBV6-1 and TRBJ2-7, with 8 bases fitting TRBD1. The CDR3 consists of 14 residues. CDR1 is MNHNS and CDR2 is SASEGT in the germline V gene. Losses at the gene ends were 4 bases for V and 3 bases for J; bases not matched to a gene: 5. CDR3 residues: CASSGWTGSYEQYF. In DNA form, the CDR3 reads TGTGCCAGCAGTGGATGGACAGGGAGCTACGAGCAGTACTTC.

This chain connects TRBV28 to TRBJ1-4, with 7 bases that match TRBD1. The CDR3 sequence is 15 residues long. V lost 6 bases to trimming and J lost 5 bases; unmatched junction nucleotides: 9. Germline assignment: CDR1 MDHEN and CDR2 SYDVKM. CDR3 coding DNA: TGTGCCAGCAGCGGTGGGGGACAGTTAAATGAAAAACTGTTTTTT. Amino acid sequence: CASSGGGQLNEKLFF.

The chain uses TRBV5-6 and TRBJ2-1; possibly TRBD2 for D (8 bases). The CDR3 spans 14 residues. Trimming left V 4 bases short and J 9 bases short, with 17 bases between. Germline CDR1 and CDR2: SGHDT and YYEEEE. CDR3 protein: CASSLGLGGLEQFF. CDR3 in DNA: TGTGCCAGCAGCCTGGGACTAGGGGGCCTTGAGCAGTTCTTC.

This clone appeared a few times. The chain combines TRBV6-5 with TRBJ1-6; possibly TRBD1 for D (5 bases). V shed 2 bases and J shed 7 bases, with 12 bases lying between them. CDR3 length: 15 residues. Germline lookup yields CDR1 MNHEY and CDR2 SVGAGI. The CDR3 coding sequence is TGTGCCAGCAGTTACAGTAGGGGTTGGAATTCACCCCTCCACTTT. As protein: CASSYSRGWNSPLHF.

In this sample, this clone turned up a few times. The rearrangement uses TRBV5-1 and TRBJ1-2; 7 nucleotides match TRBD1. The CDR3 is 15 residues long. After removal of 5 bases from V and 7 bases from J, the junction contained 14 bases not matched to a gene. Germline CDR1 reads SGHRS; CDR2 reads YFSETQ. Written as DNA, the CDR3 is TGCGCCAGCAGACTAATGCAGGGGGGAGGTCCTGGCTACACCTTC. Encoded protein: CASRLMQGGGPGYTF.

The chain joins TRBV28 to TRBJ2-7; D is uncertain. The CDR3 runs to 12 residues. Germline V CDR1 and CDR2: MDHEN, SYDVKM. With 5 bases removed from V and 4 bases from J, the gap between germline ends came to 9 bases. The CDR3: CASSAYPYEQYF. In DNA, the CDR3 is TGTGCCAGCAGTGCCTACCCGTACGAGCAGTACTTC.

The J gene is TRBJ1-1, the V gene TRBV7-9; D is perhaps TRBD1 (5 bases). Trimming stripped 5 bases from V and 6 bases from J, with 16 bases between. From germline, CDR1 is SEHNR and CDR2 FQNEAQ (reference sequence). The CDR3 loop spans 14 amino acids. The CDR3 loop reads CASSLGHTDAEAFF. In nucleotides, the CDR3 is TGTGCCAGCAGCCTCGGACACACAGACGCTGAAGCTTTCTTT.

This clone was seen just once. V gene TRBV9 combines with J gene TRBJ2-6, with D possibly matching TRBD1 (5 bases). Germline values: CDR1 SGDLS, CDR2 YYNGEE. The V end was cut by 1 base, the J end by 2 bases, with 7 bases between. The CDR3 is made up of 15 amino acids. The CDR3, as DNA: TGTGCCAGCAGCGTACCCAGGGCTGGGGCCAACGTCCTGACTTTC. This codes for CASSVPRAGANVLTF.